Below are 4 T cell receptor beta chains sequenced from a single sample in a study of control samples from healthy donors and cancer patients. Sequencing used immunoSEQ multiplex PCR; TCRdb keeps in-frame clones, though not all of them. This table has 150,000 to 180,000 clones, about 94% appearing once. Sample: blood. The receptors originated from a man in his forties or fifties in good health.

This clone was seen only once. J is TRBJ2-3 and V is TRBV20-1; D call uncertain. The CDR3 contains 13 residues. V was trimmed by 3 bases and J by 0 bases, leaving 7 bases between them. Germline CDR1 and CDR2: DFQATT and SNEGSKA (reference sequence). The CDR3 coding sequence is TGCAGTGCTAGTAGGGAAAGCACAGATACGCAGTATTTT. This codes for CSASRESTDTQYF.

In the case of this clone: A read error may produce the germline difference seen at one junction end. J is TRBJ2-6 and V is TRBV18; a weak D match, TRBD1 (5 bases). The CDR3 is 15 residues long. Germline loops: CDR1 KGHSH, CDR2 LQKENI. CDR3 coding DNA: TGTGCCAACTCACGCCCAGGGTTAAGGGCCAACGTCCTGACTTTC. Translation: CANSRPGLRANVLTF.

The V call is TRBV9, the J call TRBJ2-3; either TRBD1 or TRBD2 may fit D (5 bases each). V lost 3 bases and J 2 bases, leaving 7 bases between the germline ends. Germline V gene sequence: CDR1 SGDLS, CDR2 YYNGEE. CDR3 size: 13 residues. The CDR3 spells CASSAGATDTQYF. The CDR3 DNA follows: TGTGCCAGCAGCGCCGGGGCCACAGATACGCAGTATTTT.

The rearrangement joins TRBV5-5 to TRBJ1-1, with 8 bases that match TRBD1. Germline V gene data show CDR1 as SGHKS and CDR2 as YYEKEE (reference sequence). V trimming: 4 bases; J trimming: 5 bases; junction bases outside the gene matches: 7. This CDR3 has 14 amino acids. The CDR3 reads CASSQWTGRTEAFF. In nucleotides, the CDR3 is TGTGCCAGCAGCCAATGGACAGGGAGGACTGAAGCTTTCTTT.